Listed here are 20 T cell receptor beta chains from one sample, sequenced in a study of T-cell memory formation after mild COVID-19. TCRdb used MiXCR to reprocess the 5' RACE reads, holding one entry per CDR3 protein. This sample yields about 190,000 distinct CDR3 sequences, of which around 18% are seen a single time; 2.4% belongs to the top ten. Sequenced: PBMCs or a T cell subset sorted from them (not recorded which). Receptors were obtained from an adult woman who had mild COVID-19 (a few samples of this study predate the infection). Cell type and time point are not known.

This clonotype was found a few times. The chain is built from TRBV4-3 and TRBJ2-1; the D is unclear. V shed 0 bases and J shed 0 bases, with 9 bases lying between them. The CDR3 has 16 amino acids. In germline, CDR1 is LGHNA, CDR2 YSLEER. DNA for the CDR3: TGCGCCAGCAGCCAAGAACGGCTAATCTCCTACAATGAGCAGTTCTTC. It specifies CASSQERLISYNEQFF.

The V and J genes are TRBV5-6 and TRBJ2-2; D might be TRBD1 or TRBD2, each matching 5 bases. Trimming took 7 bases from V and 3 from J, leaving 16 bases between them. The length of the CDR3 is 15 residues. Germline V CDR1 and CDR2: SGHDT, YYEEEE. For the CDR3, the DNA is TGTGCCAGCTCCTCGGGGCTTAGGGACACCGGGGAGCTGTTTTTT. Translating it yields CASSSGLRDTGELFF. Complete variable domain (other parts from reference TRBV5-6 and TRBJ2-2): DAGVTQSPTHLIKTRGQQVTLRCSPKSGHDTVSWYQQALGQGPQFIFQYYEEEERQRGNFPDRFSGHQFPNYSSELNVNALLLGDSALYLCASSSGLRDTGELFFGEGSRLTVL.

The table lists this clonotype with a few counts. The chain recombines TRBV3-1 with TRBJ1-2; D is unclear. Germline CDR1 is LGHDT and CDR2 is YNNKEL (reference sequence). This CDR3 contains 12 residues. The V gene lost 1 base and the J gene lost 4 bases, with 4 bases spanning the gap. CDR3 amino acids: CASSQVRYGYTF. The CDR3 DNA sequence: TGTGCCAGCAGCCAAGTCCGCTATGGCTACACCTTC. The full variable domain, completed using reference TRBV3-1 and TRBJ1-2, is DTAVSQTPKYLVTQMGNDKSIKCEQNLGHDTMYWYKQDSKKFLKIMFSYNNKELIINETVPNRFSPKSPDKAHLNLHINSLELGDSAVYFCASSQVRYGYTFGSGTRLTVV.

This clonotype was observed a single time. This chain links TRBV6-2 or TRBV6-3 with TRBJ1-3; no definite D call. CDR1 and CDR2 from the germline V gene are MNHEY and SVGEGT. V was cut by 2 bases and J by 1 base, with 12 bases left in between. The CDR3 contains 16 residues. In DNA form, the CDR3 reads TGTGCCAGCAGTTACGAACACCCGAGGTCTGGAAACACCATATATTTT. Its protein is CASSYEHPRSGNTIYF.

The gene calls are TRBV18 and TRBJ1-6; tentatively, D is TRBD1 (5 bases). V shed 5 bases and J shed 9 bases, with 11 bases lying between them. Germline V lookup: CDR1 KGHSH, CDR2 LQKENI. This CDR3 is built from 13 residues. CDR3 DNA: TGTGCCAGCTCATACGGGGCGGCTTCACCCCTCCACTTT. This translates into CASSYGAASPLHF.

This clonotype was recorded many times. The J gene is TRBJ2-1, the V gene TRBV4-2; 14 nucleotides agree with TRBD2. After removal of 1 base from V and 7 bases from J, the junction contained 6 bases not matched to a gene. CDR1 and CDR2 from the germline V gene are LGHNA and YNFKEQ. This CDR3 has 17 residues. The CDR3 here is CASSQGHGTSGSNEQFF. The DNA for the CDR3 is TGTGCCAGCAGCCAAGGACACGGGACTAGCGGGAGTAATGAGCAGTTCTTC.

The chain links TRBV20-1 to TRBJ2-1; D may match TRBD1 or TRBD2 (5 bases each). Germline CDR1 reads DFQATT; CDR2 reads SNEGSKA (reference sequence). Deletions cut 6 bases from V and 5 bases from J, with 14 bases between. CDR3 length: 13 amino acids. CDR3 nucleotide sequence: TGCAGTGCCGGGACCCCGAGTCACAATGAGCAGTTCTTC. This encodes CSAGTPSHNEQFF.

This clonotype was seen repeatedly, ten times or more. V and J are TRBV12-3 or TRBV12-4 and TRBJ2-2; D may be TRBD1 (5 bases). Deletions cut 2 bases from V and 6 bases from J, with 13 bases between. The CDR3 consists of 15 residues. In nucleotides, the CDR3 is TGTGCCAGCAGTTTAACAAGGGGTTACGCCGGGGAGCTGTTTTTT. Protein product: CASSLTRGYAGELFF.

This sequence joins TRBV7-3 and TRBJ2-5; TRBD2 agrees at 7 bases. In germline, CDR1 is SGHTA, CDR2 FQGTGA. J was trimmed by 4 bases and V by 8 bases; bases with no gene match: 13. The CDR3 covers 15 residues. The CDR3: CASAYQAGRGETQYF. Here the CDR3 DNA reads TGTGCCAGCGCCTATCAGGCAGGGAGGGGAGAGACCCAGTACTTC.

This chain joins TRBV20-1 and TRBJ2-7, with D maybe TRBD2 (6 bases). Trimming took off 1 base at V and 2 bases at J, with 15 bases between the two ends. CDR1 and CDR2 (germline): DFQATT, SNEGSKA (reference sequence). CDR3 length: 15 residues. The chain's CDR3 is CSARVAERVPYEQYF. In DNA form, the CDR3 reads TGCAGTGCTAGAGTAGCGGAAAGGGTCCCCTACGAGCAGTACTTC.

V gene TRBV29-1 combines with J gene TRBJ1-6; D is uncertain. Germline values: CDR1 SQVTM, CDR2 ANQGSEA. The germline V and J ends were trimmed by 5 bases and 6 bases, with 11 bases remaining between them. This CDR3 region has 13 residues. As DNA, the CDR3 is TGCAGCGTTCAGAGTAGTTCTAATTCACCCCTCCACTTT. Its protein product is CSVQSSSNSPLHF. Looking up the rest from reference TRBV29-1 and TRBJ1-6 gives the full variable domain: SAVISQKPSRDICQRGTSLTIQCQVDSQVTMMFWYRQQPGQSLTLIATANQGSEATYESGFVIDKFPISRPNLTFSTLTVSNMSPEDSSIYLCSVQSSSNSPLHFGNGTRLTVT.

The J gene is TRBJ1-5, the V gene TRBV5-1; 9 nucleotides align to TRBD1. V shed 5 bases and J 6 bases; nucleotides not matched to a gene: 9. Germline V CDR1 and CDR2: SGHRS, YFSETQ. The CDR3 totals 15 residues. CDR3 protein: CASRLGQGLSQPQHF. The CDR3 region has the DNA TGCGCCAGCAGACTGGGACAGGGCTTAAGTCAGCCCCAGCATTTT. Supplemented by reference TRBV5-1 and TRBJ1-5, the full variable domain reads KAGVTQTPRYLIKTRGQQVTLSCSPISGHRSVSWYQQTPGQGLQFLFEYFSETQRNKGNFPGRFSGRQFSNSRSEMNVSTLELGDSALYLCASRLGQGLSQPQHFGDGTRLSIL.

The chain has TRBV18 and TRBJ2-3, with 10 bases matching TRBD2. Germline V lookup: CDR1 KGHSH, CDR2 LQKENI. V shed 3 bases, J shed 5 bases, and the junction held 17 bases outside the gene matches. CDR3 length: 19 residues. The CDR3, as DNA: TGTGCCAGCTCACCGGGCCTAGCGGGGGTCCTCACCCACAAAGATACGCAGTATTTT. Its translation is CASSPGLAGVLTHKDTQYF.

This clonotype has a handful of counts. This chain joins TRBV10-3 and TRBJ2-6; D is unclear. V was trimmed by 3 bases and J by 2 bases, leaving 11 bases between them. The CDR3 sequence is 16 residues long. Germline CDR1 reads ENHRY; CDR2 reads SYGVKD. The CDR3 reads CAISDPGEPGANVLTF. DNA of the CDR3: TGTGCCATCAGTGACCCTGGGGAACCTGGGGCCAACGTCCTGACTTTC.

This chain joins TRBV5-1 and TRBJ2-5; maybe TRBD2 (6 bases). The length of the CDR3 is 15 residues. V gave up 4 bases and J gave up 1 base, with 14 bases separating them. CDR1 is SGHRS and CDR2 is YFSETQ in the germline V gene. The CDR3 loop reads CASSPGWDFQETQYF. CDR3 DNA: TGCGCCAGCAGCCCGGGATGGGACTTCCAAGAGACCCAGTACTTC. Together with reference TRBV5-1 and TRBJ2-5, the CDR3 gives the full variable domain: KAGVTQTPRYLIKTRGQQVTLSCSPISGHRSVSWYQQTPGQGLQFLFEYFSETQRNKGNFPGRFSGRQFSNSRSEMNVSTLELGDSALYLCASSPGWDFQETQYFGPGTRLLVL.

A few counts support this clonotype. Written as DNA, the CDR3 is TGTGCCAGCATCGAGGAACAGGGGGGTTCCTACGAGCAGTACTTC. This gives the protein CASIEEQGGSYEQYF. This sequence joins TRBV25-1 and TRBJ2-7; 8 bases agree with TRBD1. Unmatched junction bases numbered 9, after V lost 7 bases and J lost 1 base. Germline CDR1 reads MGHDK; CDR2 reads SYGVNS. This CDR3 comprises 15 residues.

The rearrangement uses TRBV7-8 and TRBJ2-7; D is tentatively TRBD1 or TRBD2 (6 bases each). CDR1 and CDR2 (germline): SGHVS, FQNEAQ. The CDR3 runs 14 residues. V lost 4 bases to trimming and J lost 2 bases, with 12 bases between them. The CDR3 coding sequence is TGTGCCAGCAGCTCCGGGGGCAGTCCCTACGAGCAGTACTTC. This sequence encodes CASSSGGSPYEQYF. The whole variable domain, remainder taken from reference TRBV7-8 and TRBJ2-7, is GAGVSQSPRYKVAKRGQDVALRCDPISGHVSLFWYQQALGQGPEFLTYFQNEAQLDKSGLPSDRFFAERPEGSVSTLKIQRTQQEDSAVYLCASSSGGSPYEQYFGPGTRLTVT.

This clonotype occurred a few times. The chain uses TRBV12-3 or TRBV12-4 and TRBJ1-2; 7 bases are a match to TRBD1. V gave up 6 bases and J gave up 6 bases; unmatched junction bases: 4. The CDR3 is 12 residues long. The CDR3 sequence is CASRIGGHGYTF. For the CDR3, the DNA is TGTGCCAGCAGAATAGGGGGCCATGGCTACACCTTC.

This clonotype was detected only a few times. The rearrangement links TRBV20-1 to TRBJ1-5, with TRBD1 as a possible D gene (5 bases). The germline V gene encodes CDR1 DFQATT and CDR2 SNEGSKA (reference sequence). The CDR3 covers 14 residues. V was cut by 4 bases and J by 5 bases, with 15 bases left in between. The CDR3 bases are TGCAGTGCTAAGAGGGTACAGGTTGATCAGCCCCAGCATTTT. The encoded protein is CSAKRVQVDQPQHF.

V and J are TRBV20-1 and TRBJ2-1, with D possibly being TRBD1 (5 bases). CDR3 length: 14 amino acids. Trimming removed 5 bases at V and 8 bases at J, with 19 bases between. The germline V gene has CDR1 DFQATT and CDR2 SNEGSKA (reference sequence). The CDR3 sequence: CSARRAGMKDEQFF. The CDR3 nucleotides read TGCAGTGCTCGTAGAGCAGGGATGAAGGATGAGCAGTTCTTC.